This TCR beta chain appears in the sequencing data of a study of cytomegalovirus exposure and HLA in healthy donors. General study results and limits: A list of around 160 TCR beta chains associated with cytomegalovirus was given. An assumption of roughly uniform sequencing depth across donors underlay the presence/absence analyses.

V lost 2 bases and J 9 bases, leaving 5 bases between the germline ends. The length of the CDR3 is 11 residues. Germline lookup yields CDR1 SGHTA and CDR2 FQGNSA. Details on this clone: No antigen is known for it.

Primers for the PCR totalled 60 Vbeta and 13 Jbeta. Method: immunoSEQ multiplex PCR; TCRdb's copy keeps in-frame clones and lacks some. The profile shows 130,000 or so clones, approximately 80% of them singletons. This sequence joins TRBV7-2 and TRBJ2-1; no definite D call. Sequenced: PBMCs. This receptor was identified in a man aged 18 to 35 in good health and CMV-seronegative. The DNA for the CDR3 is TGTGCCAGCAGCTTAAGCGTTGAGCAGTTCTTC. Encoded protein: CASSLSVEQFF.